Following are 17 T cell receptor beta chains from one sample sequenced in a study of T cells after yellow fever vaccination. TCRdb reprocessed the 5' RACE reads via MiXCR and lists one record per CDR3 protein. The table lists approximately 120,000 distinct CDR3 sequences, approximately 7% of them singletons. The sequenced sample was CD4+ T cells sorted from PBMCs, obtained 10 days after the first yellow fever vaccination. Every receptor here comes from a man aged 18 to 29 who received the YFV17D yellow fever vaccine.

This clonotype was observed many times. The CDR3: CASSPPGRAGDTQYF. DNA of the CDR3: TGCGCCAGCAGCCCCCCCGGACGGGCCGGGGATACGCAGTATTTT. V and J are TRBV5-1 and TRBJ2-3; D ambiguous. Germline CDR1 is SGHRS and CDR2 is YFSETQ. With 4 bases removed from V and 6 bases from J, the gap between germline ends came to 18 bases. The CDR3 contains 15 residues.

A few counts support this clonotype. The chain uses TRBV12-3 or TRBV12-4 and TRBJ1-1; D is uncertain. V was pared by 6 bases and J by 0 bases, with 5 bases between. This CDR3 region has 12 residues. CDR3 loop: CASRAMNTEAFF. CDR3 sequence (DNA): TGTGCCAGCAGGGCCATGAACACTGAAGCTTTCTTT.

This clonotype was detected ten times or more. The chain has TRBV7-9 and TRBJ1-1; the D gene is possibly TRBD1 (6 bases). Trimming took 3 bases from V and 3 from J, leaving 14 bases between them. Germline CDR1 and CDR2: SEHNR and FQNEAQ (reference sequence). The CDR3 covers 15 residues. CDR3 sequence reads: CASSFGGALDTEAFF. CDR3 DNA sequence: TGTGCCAGCAGCTTTGGGGGGGCCCTGGACACTGAAGCTTTCTTT.

The table lists this clonotype with many counts. The J gene is TRBJ2-5, the V gene TRBV11-2, with D possibly being TRBD1 (6 bases). The germline V gene encodes CDR1 SGHAT and CDR2 FQNNGV. Trimming cost V 5 bases and J 4 bases, with 14 bases left between them. There are 14 residues in the CDR3. CDR3 in DNA: TGTGCCAGCAGCCCCCGGACAGTGACAGAGACCCAGTACTTC. It encodes CASSPRTVTETQYF.

This clonotype was seen ten or more times. J is TRBJ2-7 and V is TRBV5-4; D could derive from TRBD1 or TRBD2 (5 bases each). Between the trimmed V and J ends, which lost 0 bases and 2 bases, there was a span of 15 bases. The CDR3 runs to 16 residues. Germline lookup yields CDR1 SGHNT and CDR2 YYREEE (reference sequence). DNA of the CDR3: TGTGCCAGCAGCTTGGGAGGGGCCATGACCACCTACGAGCAGTACTTC. This sequence encodes CASSLGGAMTTYEQYF.

At least ten counts were recorded for this clonotype. This chain links TRBV5-1 with TRBJ2-3, with D unresolved. The germline V gene has CDR1 SGHRS and CDR2 YFSETQ. V shed 4 bases and J shed 2 bases, with 20 bases lying between them. The CDR3 length is 17 residues. The CDR3 DNA reads TGCGCCAGCAGCCCCCCCGAGTCGTCAGTTATCACAGATACGCAGTATTTT. It is translated as CASSPPESSVITDTQYF.

This clonotype was detected ten times or more. This chain uses TRBV7-2 with TRBJ2-7; D may match TRBD1 or TRBD2 (5 bases each). This CDR3 region has 13 residues. The ends were cut back, 3 bases at V and 0 bases at J, with 6 bases in the middle. Germline CDR1 is SGHTA and CDR2 is FQGNSA. CDR3 sequence: CASSLGDSYEQYF. The CDR3 bases are TGTGCCAGCAGCTTGGGGGACTCCTACGAGCAGTACTTC.

Notes on this clonotype: The junction does not match germline at one end; this may be a read error. This rearrangement joins TRBV30 to TRBJ2-5; 7 nucleotides match TRBD2. The CDR3 sequence is 14 residues long. Germline V gene sequence: CDR1 GTSNPN, CDR2 SVGIG (reference sequence). CDR3 sequence (DNA): TGTGCCTGGAGTGGGGGGGGAACCCAAGAAACCCAGTACTTC. It yields the protein CAWSGGGTQETQYF.

The rearrangement joins TRBV12-3 or TRBV12-4 to TRBJ2-1; the match to TRBD1 covers 8 bases. CDR3 length: 15 residues. With 6 bases clipped from V and 3 bases from J, the junction kept 7 bases outside the gene matches. This chain's CDR3 is CASRQGAGGYNEQFF. In DNA, the CDR3 is TGTGCCAGCAGGCAGGGGGCAGGGGGCTACAATGAGCAGTTCTTC.

The sample holds many counts of this clonotype. The rearrangement joins TRBV12-3 or TRBV12-4 to TRBJ2-1, with D unresolved. The V end lost 4 bases, the J end lost 8 bases, and 9 bases lay between the germline ends. The CDR3 is 12 amino acids. The CDR3: CASSYQIDEQFF. Here the CDR3 DNA reads TGTGCCAGCAGTTACCAGATTGATGAGCAGTTCTTC.

The sample holds many counts of this clonotype. This rearrangement joins TRBV6-5 to TRBJ1-2, with D maybe TRBD1 (5 bases). Germline-derived CDR1 and CDR2 are MNHEY and SVGAGI. Trimming left V 6 bases short and J 4 bases short, with 12 bases between. The CDR3 is 13 residues long. CDR3 in DNA: TGTGCCAGCAGCCGCGGGGCTTCCTATGGCTACACCTTC. Encoded protein: CASSRGASYGYTF.

This clonotype was counted ten times or more. The chain links TRBV20-1 to TRBJ2-1; 7 bases align to TRBD2. Germline values: CDR1 DFQATT, CDR2 SNEGSKA (reference sequence). The CDR3 contains 16 residues. The V segment lost 1 base and the J segment 0 bases; nucleotides outside the gene matches: 6. This CDR3 reads CSARAFGGSSYNEQFF. CDR3 DNA sequence: TGCAGTGCTAGAGCATTTGGCGGGAGCTCCTACAATGAGCAGTTCTTC.

This clonotype was counted at least ten times. This chain uses TRBV14 with TRBJ2-7; perhaps D is TRBD1 or TRBD2 (5 bases each). V lost 5 bases and J 5 bases, leaving 13 bases between the germline ends. Per germline, CDR1 SGHDN and CDR2 FVKESK. There are 13 residues in the CDR3. The CDR3 protein is CASSSGTWDEQYV. Written as DNA, the CDR3 is TGTGCCAGCAGCTCCGGGACCTGGGACGAGCAGTACGTC.

This clonotype showed up many times. The chain recombines TRBV7-2 with TRBJ2-5, with TRBD2 identical over 9 bases. This CDR3 spans 16 amino acids. J gave up 4 bases and V 2 bases, and 8 bases lay outside the gene matches. Per germline, CDR1 SGHTA and CDR2 FQGNSA. The CDR3, as DNA: TGTGCCAGCAGCTTAACCAGCGGGGGGCTAGTAGAGACCCAGTACTTC. Its protein is CASSLTSGGLVETQYF.

This clonotype was detected ten times or more. The chain employs TRBV6-2 or TRBV6-3 and TRBJ2-5, with D hard to call. Germline V gene data show CDR1 as MNHEY and CDR2 as SVGEGT. V lost 6 bases and J lost 3, with 11 bases in between. The CDR3 is 13 residues long. The chain's CDR3 is CASSEGRKETQYF. The CDR3 nucleotides are TGTGCCAGCAGCGAAGGACGGAAAGAGACCCAGTACTTC.

The table lists this clonotype with many counts. V usage is TRBV20-1 and J usage is TRBJ2-1, with TRBD2 matching over 9 bases. Trimming cost V 3 bases and J 6 bases; bases outside gene matches: 6. CDR1 and CDR2 from the germline V gene are DFQATT and SNEGSKA (reference sequence). The CDR3 is 14 residues long. The CDR3 sequence is CSASLAGGSNEQFF. CDR3 nucleotides: TGCAGTGCTAGTCTGGCGGGGGGGAGCAATGAGCAGTTCTTC.

This clonotype was found many times. V and J are TRBV12-3 or TRBV12-4 and TRBJ2-7; no reliable D call. V was shortened by 4 bases and J by 0 bases, with 10 bases between the two germline ends. This CDR3 region has 14 residues. The CDR3 reads CASSYVASSYEQYF. CDR3 nucleotides: TGTGCCAGCAGTTATGTGGCGTCCTCCTACGAGCAGTACTTC.